This entry lists 2 T cell receptor beta chains sequenced from one sample in a study of molecular identifiers for immune sequencing clone quantification. One entry per CDR3 protein results from TCRdb running MiXCR on the PCR reads. The sample holds more than 450,000 distinct CDR3 sequences, about 26% seen once. The sample consisted of naive CD8+ T cells from blood, with Jurkat cell RNA spiked in. Noted subset: FACS-sorted CD8+CD4-CCR7+CD45RA+ naive T cells. The receptors stem from a human donor in good health. Some libraries in this study had Jurkat cell RNA spiked in.

This clonotype was observed a handful of times. V is TRBV2 and J is TRBJ2-1; the match to TRBD2 covers 8 bases. V gave up 5 bases and J gave up 0 bases; unmatched junction bases: 6. The CDR3 runs 16 residues. Germline values: CDR1 SNHLY, CDR2 FYNNEI. CDR3 residues: CASSSSGDPSYNEQFF. Here the CDR3 DNA reads TGTGCCAGCAGTAGTAGCGGGGACCCCTCCTACAATGAGCAGTTCTTC.

This clonotype was seen a few times. V and J are TRBV6-5 and TRBJ1-3, with a tentative D call TRBD1 (5 bases). CDR1 MNHEY and CDR2 SVGAGI come from the germline V gene. CDR3 length: 20 amino acids. Between the trimmed V and J ends, which lost 3 bases and 1 base, there was a span of 25 bases. The CDR3 coding sequence is TGTGCCAGCAGTTATCACGCTGAGGGCGCCCCCGGGGGATCTGGAAACACCATATATTTT. It translates to CASSYHAEGAPGGSGNTIYF.